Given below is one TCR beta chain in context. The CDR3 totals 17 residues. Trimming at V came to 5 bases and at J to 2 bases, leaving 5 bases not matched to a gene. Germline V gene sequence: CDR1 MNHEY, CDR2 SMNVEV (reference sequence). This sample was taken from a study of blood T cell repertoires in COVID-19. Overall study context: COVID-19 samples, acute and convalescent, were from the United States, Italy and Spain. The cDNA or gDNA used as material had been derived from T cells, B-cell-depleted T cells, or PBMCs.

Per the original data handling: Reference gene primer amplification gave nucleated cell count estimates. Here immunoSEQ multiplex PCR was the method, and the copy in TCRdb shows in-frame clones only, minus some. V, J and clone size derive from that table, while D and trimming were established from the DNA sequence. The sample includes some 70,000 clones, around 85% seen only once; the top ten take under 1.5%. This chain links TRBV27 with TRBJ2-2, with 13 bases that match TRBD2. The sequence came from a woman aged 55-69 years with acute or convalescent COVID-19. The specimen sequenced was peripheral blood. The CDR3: CASSRLAGGGNTGELFF. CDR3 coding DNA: TGTGCCAGCAGTCGACTAGCGGGGGGCGGTAACACCGGGGAGCTGTTTTTT.